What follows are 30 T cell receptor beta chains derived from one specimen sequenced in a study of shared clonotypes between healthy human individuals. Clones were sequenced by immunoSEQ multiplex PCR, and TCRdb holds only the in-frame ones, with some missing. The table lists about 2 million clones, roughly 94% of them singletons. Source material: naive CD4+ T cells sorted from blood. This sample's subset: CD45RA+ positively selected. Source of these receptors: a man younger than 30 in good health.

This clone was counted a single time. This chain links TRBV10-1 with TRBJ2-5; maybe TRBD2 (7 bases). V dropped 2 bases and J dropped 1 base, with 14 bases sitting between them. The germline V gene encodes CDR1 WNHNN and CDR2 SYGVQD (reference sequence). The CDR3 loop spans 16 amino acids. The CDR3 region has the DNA TGCGCCAGCAGTGAGAGTGAGGGAGGGGGCCAAGAGACCCAGTACTTC. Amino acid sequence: CASSESEGGGQETQYF.

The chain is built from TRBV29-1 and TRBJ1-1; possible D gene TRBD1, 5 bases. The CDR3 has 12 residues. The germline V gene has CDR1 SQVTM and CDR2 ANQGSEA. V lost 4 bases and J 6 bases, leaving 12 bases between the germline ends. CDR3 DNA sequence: TGCAGCGTTGCTCTCTGGGGCGCTGAAGCTTTCTTT. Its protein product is CSVALWGAEAFF.

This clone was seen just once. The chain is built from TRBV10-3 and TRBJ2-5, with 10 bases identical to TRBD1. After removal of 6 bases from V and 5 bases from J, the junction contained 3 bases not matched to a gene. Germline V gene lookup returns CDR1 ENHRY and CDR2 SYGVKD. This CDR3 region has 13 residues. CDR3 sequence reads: CAIRDRGSETQYF. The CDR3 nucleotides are TGTGCCATCAGGGACAGGGGGTCGGAGACCCAGTACTTC.

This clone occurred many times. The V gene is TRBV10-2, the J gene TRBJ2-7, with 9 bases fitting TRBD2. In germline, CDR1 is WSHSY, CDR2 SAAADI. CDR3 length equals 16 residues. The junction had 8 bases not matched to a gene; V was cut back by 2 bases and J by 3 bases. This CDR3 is CASSEPSGTGIYEQYF. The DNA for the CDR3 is TGCGCCAGCAGTGAGCCTAGCGGGACGGGGATCTACGAGCAGTACTTC.

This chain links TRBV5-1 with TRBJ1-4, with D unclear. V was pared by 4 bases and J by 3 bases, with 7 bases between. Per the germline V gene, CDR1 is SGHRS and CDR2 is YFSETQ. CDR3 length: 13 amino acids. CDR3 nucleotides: TGCGCCAGCAGCCCGGACTCTAATGAAAAACTGTTTTTT. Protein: CASSPDSNEKLFF.

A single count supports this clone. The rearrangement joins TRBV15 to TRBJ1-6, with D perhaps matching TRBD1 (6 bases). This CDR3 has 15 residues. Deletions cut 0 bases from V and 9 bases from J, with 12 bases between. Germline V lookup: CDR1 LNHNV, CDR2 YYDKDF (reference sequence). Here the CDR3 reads CATSREGTPRSPLHF. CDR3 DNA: TGTGCCACCAGCAGAGAAGGGACACCCCGTTCACCCCTCCACTTT. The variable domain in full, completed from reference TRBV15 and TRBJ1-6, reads DAMVIQNPRYQVTQFGKPVTLSCSQTLNHNVMYWYQQKSSQAPKLLFHYYDKDFNNEADTPDNFQSRRPNTSFCFLDIRSPGLGDTAMYLCATSREGTPRSPLHFGNGTRLTVT.

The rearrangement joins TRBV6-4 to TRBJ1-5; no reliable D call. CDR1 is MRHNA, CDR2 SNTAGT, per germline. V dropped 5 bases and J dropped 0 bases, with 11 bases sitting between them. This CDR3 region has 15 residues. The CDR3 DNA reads TGTGCCAGCAGTCAGGATCCGCATAGCAATCAGCCCCAGCATTTT. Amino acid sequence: CASSQDPHSNQPQHF.

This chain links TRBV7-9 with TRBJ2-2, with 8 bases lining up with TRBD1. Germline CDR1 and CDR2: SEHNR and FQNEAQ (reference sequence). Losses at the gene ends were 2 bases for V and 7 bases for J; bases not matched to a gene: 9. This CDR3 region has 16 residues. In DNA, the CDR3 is TGTGCCAGCAGCTTATCGGCAGGGGGCGATGGCGGGGAGCTGTTTTTT. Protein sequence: CASSLSAGGDGGELFF.

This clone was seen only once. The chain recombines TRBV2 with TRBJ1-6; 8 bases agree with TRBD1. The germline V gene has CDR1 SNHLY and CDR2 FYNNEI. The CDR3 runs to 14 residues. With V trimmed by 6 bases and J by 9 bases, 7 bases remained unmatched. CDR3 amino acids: CASSNDRGGSPLHF. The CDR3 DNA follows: TGTGCCAGCAGCAATGACAGGGGAGGTTCACCCCTCCACTTT.

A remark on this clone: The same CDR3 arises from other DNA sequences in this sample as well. The CDR3 loop reads CASSQGAREKLFF. Here the CDR3 DNA reads TGTGCCAGCAGCCAGGGGGCGCGGGAAAAACTGTTTTTT. The chain carries TRBV14 and TRBJ1-4; D is possibly TRBD1 (6 bases). Germline V gene lookup returns CDR1 SGHDN and CDR2 FVKESK. The CDR3 has 13 amino acids. Trimming pared 3 bases from V and 8 bases from J, leaving 10 bases between. Based on the CDR3 plus reference TRBV14 and TRBJ1-4, the full variable domain is EAGVTQFPSHSVIEKGQTVTLRCDPISGHDNLYWYRRVMGKEIKFLLHFVKESKQDESGMPNNRFLAERTGGTYSTLKVQPAELEDSGVYFCASSQGAREKLFFGSGTQLSVL.

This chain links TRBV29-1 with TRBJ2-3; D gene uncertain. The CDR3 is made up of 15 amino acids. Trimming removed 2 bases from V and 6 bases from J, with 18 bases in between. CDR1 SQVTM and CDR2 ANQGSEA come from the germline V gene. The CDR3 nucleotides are TGCAGCGTTGAAAAGGCTCAGCCAGGATGGGATACGCAGTATTTT. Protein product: CSVEKAQPGWDTQYF.

The CDR3 here is CAWSPGGINSPLHF. CDR3 sequence (DNA): TGTGCCTGGAGTCCCGGAGGAATCAATTCACCCCTCCACTTT. This chain joins TRBV30 and TRBJ1-6; D not resolved. This CDR3 is built from 14 residues. V lost 2 bases and J 7 bases, leaving 12 bases between the germline ends. From germline, CDR1 is GTSNPN and CDR2 SVGIG (reference sequence). Full variable domain (rest looked up from reference TRBV30 and TRBJ1-6): SQTIHQWPATLVQPVGSPLSLECTVEGTSNPNLYWYRQAAGRGLQLLFYSVGIGQISSEVPQNLSASRPQDRQFILSSKKLLLSDSGFYLCAWSPGGINSPLHFGNGTRLTVT.

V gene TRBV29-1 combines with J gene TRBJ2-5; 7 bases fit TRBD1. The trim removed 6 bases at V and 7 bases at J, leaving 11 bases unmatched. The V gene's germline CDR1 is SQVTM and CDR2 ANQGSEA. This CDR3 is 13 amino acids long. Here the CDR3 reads CSVATGAVGTQYF. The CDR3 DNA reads TGCAGCGTGGCAACAGGGGCCGTTGGGACCCAGTACTTC.

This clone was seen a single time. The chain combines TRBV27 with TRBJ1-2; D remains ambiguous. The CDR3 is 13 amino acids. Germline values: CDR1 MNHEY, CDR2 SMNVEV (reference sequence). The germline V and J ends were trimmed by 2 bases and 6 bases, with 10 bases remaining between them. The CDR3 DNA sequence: TGTGCCAGCAGTTTAAACACGGAGCATGGCTACACCTTC. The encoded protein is CASSLNTEHGYTF.

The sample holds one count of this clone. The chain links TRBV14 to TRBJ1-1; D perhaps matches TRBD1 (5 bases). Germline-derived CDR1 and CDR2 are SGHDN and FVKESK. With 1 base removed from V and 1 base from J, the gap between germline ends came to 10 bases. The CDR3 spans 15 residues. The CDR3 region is CASSQVPGRNTEAFF. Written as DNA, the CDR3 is TGTGCCAGCAGCCAAGTTCCAGGGCGGAACACTGAAGCTTTCTTT.

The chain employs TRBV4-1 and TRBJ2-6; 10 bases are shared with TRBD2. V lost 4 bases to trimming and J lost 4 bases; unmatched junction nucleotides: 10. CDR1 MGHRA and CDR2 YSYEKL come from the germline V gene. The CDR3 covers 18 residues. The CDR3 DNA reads TGCGCCAGCAGCCCCTCGAGTAGCGGGGGGCAAGGGGCCAACGTCCTGACTTTC. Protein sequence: CASSPSSSGGQGANVLTF.

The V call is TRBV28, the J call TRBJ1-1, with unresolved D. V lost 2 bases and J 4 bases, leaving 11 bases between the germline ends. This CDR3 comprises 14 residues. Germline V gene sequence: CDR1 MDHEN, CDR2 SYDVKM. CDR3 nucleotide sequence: TGTGCCAGCAGTTTACTACGGATGGGCACTGAAGCTTTCTTT. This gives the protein CASSLLRMGTEAFF.

CDR3 loop: CASSLTGLASYNEQFF. The CDR3, as DNA: TGCGCCAGCAGCCTCACGGGACTAGCCTCCTACAATGAGCAGTTCTTC. The rearrangement uses TRBV5-1 and TRBJ2-1; 9 bases map to TRBD2. Germline CDR1 reads SGHRS; CDR2 reads YFSETQ. The V segment lost 4 bases and the J segment 0 bases; nucleotides outside the gene matches: 5. The CDR3 loop spans 16 amino acids.

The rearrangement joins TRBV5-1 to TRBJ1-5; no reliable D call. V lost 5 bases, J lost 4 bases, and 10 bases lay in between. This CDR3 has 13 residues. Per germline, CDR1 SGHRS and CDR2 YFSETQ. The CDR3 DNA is TGCGCCAGCAGTCAGGACCATAATCAGCCCCAGCATTTT. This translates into CASSQDHNQPQHF.

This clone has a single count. CDR3 coding DNA: TGTGCCAGCAGTTATTCCGGACCCCTCCACTTT. Translating gives CASSYSGPLHF. J is TRBJ1-6 and V is TRBV6-5; unclear D gene. The germline gives CDR1 MNHEY, CDR2 SVGAGI. The V and J ends lost 3 bases and 12 bases respectively, with 6 bases between them. The CDR3 contains 11 residues.

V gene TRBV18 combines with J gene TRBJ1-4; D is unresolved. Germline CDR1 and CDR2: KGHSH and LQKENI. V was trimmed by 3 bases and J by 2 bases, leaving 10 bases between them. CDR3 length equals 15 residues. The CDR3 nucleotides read TGTGCCAGCTCACCCTTAGGACTGACTAATGAAAAACTGTTTTTT. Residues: CASSPLGLTNEKLFF.

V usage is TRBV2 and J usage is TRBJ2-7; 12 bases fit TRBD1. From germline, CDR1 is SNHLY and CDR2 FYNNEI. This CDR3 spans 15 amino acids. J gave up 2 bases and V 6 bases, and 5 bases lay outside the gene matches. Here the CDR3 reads CASRPGQGATYEQYF. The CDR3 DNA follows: TGTGCCAGCAGACCGGGACAGGGGGCGACCTACGAGCAGTACTTC.

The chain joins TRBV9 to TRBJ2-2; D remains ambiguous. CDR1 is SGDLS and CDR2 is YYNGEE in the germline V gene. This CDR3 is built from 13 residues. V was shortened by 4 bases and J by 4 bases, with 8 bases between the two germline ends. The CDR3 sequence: CASSPTVTGELFF. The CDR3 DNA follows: TGTGCCAGCAGCCCTACAGTCACCGGGGAGCTGTTTTTT.

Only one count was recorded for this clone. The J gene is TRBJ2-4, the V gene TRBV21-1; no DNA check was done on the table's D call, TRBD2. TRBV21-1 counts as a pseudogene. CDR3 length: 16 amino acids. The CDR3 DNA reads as TGTGCCAGCAGTCCAAGGAATCTAGCGGCCAAAAACATTCAGTACTTC. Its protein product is CASSPRNLAAKNIQYF.

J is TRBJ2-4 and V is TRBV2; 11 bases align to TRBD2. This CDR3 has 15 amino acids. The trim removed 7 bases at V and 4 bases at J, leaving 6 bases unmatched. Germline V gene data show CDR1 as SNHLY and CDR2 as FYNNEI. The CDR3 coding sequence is TGTGCCAGCATCCCGGGACTAGCGGCTAAAAACATTCAGTACTTC. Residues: CASIPGLAAKNIQYF.

CDR3 nucleotide sequence: TGTGCCAGCGGGGACAAACGTAGCACAGATACGCAGTATTTT. Residues: CASGDKRSTDTQYF. V gene TRBV5-6 combines with J gene TRBJ2-3; D possibly corresponds to TRBD1 (6 bases). V was pared by 7 bases and J by 0 bases, with 12 bases between. Germline V gene lookup returns CDR1 SGHDT and CDR2 YYEEEE. This CDR3 is 14 amino acids long.

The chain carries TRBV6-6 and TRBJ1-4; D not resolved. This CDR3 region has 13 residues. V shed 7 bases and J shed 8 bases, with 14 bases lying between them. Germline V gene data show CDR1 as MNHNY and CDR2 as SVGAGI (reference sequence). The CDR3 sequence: CASTFNLGEKLFF. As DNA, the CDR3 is TGTGCCAGCACCTTCAATCTGGGGGAAAAACTGTTTTTT.

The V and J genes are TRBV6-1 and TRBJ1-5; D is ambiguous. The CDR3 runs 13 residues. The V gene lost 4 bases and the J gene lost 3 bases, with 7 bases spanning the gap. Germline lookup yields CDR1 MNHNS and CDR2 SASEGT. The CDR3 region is CASSASVNQPQHF. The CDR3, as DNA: TGTGCCAGCAGTGCCTCGGTCAATCAGCCCCAGCATTTT.

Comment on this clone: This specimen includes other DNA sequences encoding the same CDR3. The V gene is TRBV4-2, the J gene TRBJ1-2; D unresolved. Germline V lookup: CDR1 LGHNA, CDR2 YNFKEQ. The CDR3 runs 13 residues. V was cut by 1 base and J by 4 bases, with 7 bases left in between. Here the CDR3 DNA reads TGTGCCAGCAGCCAAGGGGATGGCTATGGCTACACCTTC. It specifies CASSQGDGYGYTF.

The CDR3 DNA reads as TGTGCCAGCAGATCCACGGGAGACGGGACCCAGTACTTC. Protein sequence: CASRSTGDGTQYF. This chain joins TRBV6-5 and TRBJ2-5, with D maybe TRBD2 (6 bases). The CDR3 runs 13 residues. Germline CDR1 and CDR2: MNHEY and SVGAGI. Deletions cut 6 bases from V and 7 bases from J, with 15 bases between.